Described below is a single TCR beta chain sequence and its context. Antigen specificity is unknown. Looked up from germline, CDR1 is MNHEY and CDR2 is SVGEGT. The V end lost 4 bases, the J end lost 0 bases, and 16 bases lay between the germline ends. The CDR3 sequence is 16 residues long. The sample belongs to a study of T cells after yellow fever vaccination. Study-wide background: Some fractions had low cell numbers, and these were prepared with SMART-Seq v4 Ultra Low Input. Regarding the study as a whole: Detected again after the booster were most primary-vaccination clones, at 96% CD4 and about 90% CD8. Across the CD4 and CD8 compartments, a small share of clonotypes was present in both.

The authors made TCR cDNA by 5'RACE template switching, adding a universal primer site and UMIs. One entry per CDR3 protein results from TCRdb running MiXCR on the 5' RACE reads. The data contain 170,000 or so distinct CDR3 sequences, 7% to 10% of them singletons. This chain links TRBV6-2 or TRBV6-3 with TRBJ2-7, with D maybe TRBD1 (5 bases). Sequenced material: CD8+ T cells sorted from PBMCs, taken 45 days after the yellow fever booster vaccination. This sequence originates from a man aged 18 to 29 who received the YFV17D yellow fever vaccine. DNA for the CDR3: TGTGCCAGCAGTTCCGGAGACAGCCCTTACTCCTACGAGCAGTACTTC. This encodes CASSSGDSPYSYEQYF.